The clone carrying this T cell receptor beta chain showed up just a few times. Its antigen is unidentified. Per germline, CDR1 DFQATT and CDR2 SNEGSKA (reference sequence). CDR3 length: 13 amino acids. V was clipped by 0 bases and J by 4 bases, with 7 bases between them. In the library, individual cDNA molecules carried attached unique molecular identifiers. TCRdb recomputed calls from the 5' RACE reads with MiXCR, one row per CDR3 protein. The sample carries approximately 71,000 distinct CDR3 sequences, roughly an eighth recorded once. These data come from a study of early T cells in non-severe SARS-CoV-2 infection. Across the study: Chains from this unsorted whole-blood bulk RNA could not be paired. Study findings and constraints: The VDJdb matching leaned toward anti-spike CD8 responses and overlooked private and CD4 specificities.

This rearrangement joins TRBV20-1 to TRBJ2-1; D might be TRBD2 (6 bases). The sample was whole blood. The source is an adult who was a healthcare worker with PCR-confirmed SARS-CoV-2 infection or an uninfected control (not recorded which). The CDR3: CSARDSGYNEQFF. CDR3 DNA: TGCAGTGCTAGAGATAGCGGATACAATGAGCAGTTCTTC.